The 8 T cell receptor beta chains listed next were all sequenced from one sample in a study of early T cells in non-severe SARS-CoV-2 infection. TCRdb re-called the 5' RACE reads with MiXCR, one entry per CDR3 protein. Counted here are tens of thousands of distinct CDR3 sequences, more than 6% occurring once; the ten biggest clones make up more than 3.5%. Sequenced: whole blood. The receptors originated from an adult who was a healthcare worker with PCR-confirmed SARS-CoV-2 infection or an uninfected control (not recorded which).

There are many counts of this clonotype. The V and J genes are TRBV3-1 and TRBJ2-5, with D hard to call. The CDR3 is 14 amino acids. V was cut by 0 bases and J by 6 bases, with 11 bases left in between. The germline V gene has CDR1 LGHDT and CDR2 YNNKEL (reference sequence). In DNA, the CDR3 is TGTGCCAGCAGCCAAGATCTGGCATCACAGACCCAGTACTTC. This encodes CASSQDLASQTQYF.

This clonotype was detected many times. This chain uses TRBV2 with TRBJ2-7; D call uncertain. The V end lost 4 bases, the J end lost 7 bases, and 11 bases lay between the germline ends. The CDR3 spans 12 residues. Germline CDR1 is SNHLY and CDR2 is FYNNEI. Here the CDR3 DNA reads TGTGCCAGCAGTGCCTACCTTCTGGAGCAGTACTTC. This translates into CASSAYLLEQYF.

This clonotype has ten or more counts. The V gene is TRBV7-2, the J gene TRBJ1-4; 7 bases are shared with TRBD1. The CDR3 loop spans 17 amino acids. Per germline, CDR1 SGHTA and CDR2 FQGNSA. The V gene end was trimmed by 5 bases and the J gene end by 4 bases; junction bases not matched to a gene: 13. CDR3 residues: CASSDVPMGQSNEKLFF. For the CDR3, the DNA is TGTGCCAGCAGCGACGTCCCAATGGGACAGAGTAATGAAAAACTGTTTTTT.

In this sample, this clonotype turned up many times. V usage is TRBV7-6 and J usage is TRBJ2-7; possibly TRBD2 for D (7 bases). Germline-derived CDR1 and CDR2 are SGHVS and FNYEAQ. The CDR3 consists of 16 residues. Trimming left V 1 base short and J 3 bases short, with 16 bases between. The CDR3 sequence: CASSLVDGGGSYEQYF. The CDR3, as DNA: TGTGCCAGCAGCTTAGTGGACGGCGGGGGCAGCTACGAGCAGTACTTC.

The table lists this clonotype with a few counts. The gene calls are TRBV20-1 and TRBJ1-6; D unresolved. V lost 4 bases to trimming and J lost 8 bases, with 18 bases between them. In germline, CDR1 is DFQATT, CDR2 SNEGSKA (reference sequence). The CDR3 has 15 amino acids. CDR3 region: CSANTGSYHHSPLHF. The DNA of the CDR3 is TGCAGTGCTAATACGGGATCTTACCATCATTCACCCCTCCACTTT.

V and J are TRBV29-1 and TRBJ2-3, with 9 bases identical to TRBD1. V lost 6 bases to trimming and J lost 3 bases; unmatched junction nucleotides: 4. Germline CDR1 is SQVTM and CDR2 is ANQGSEA. This CDR3 has 13 amino acids. CDR3 coding DNA: TGCAGCGTCCGGACAGGGGTTACAGATACGCAGTATTTT. Protein product: CSVRTGVTDTQYF.

In this sample, this clonotype turned up a few times. The genes are TRBV9 and TRBJ2-7, with a possible D match to TRBD1 (6 bases). V was shortened by 3 bases and J by 6 bases, with 22 bases between the two germline ends. The germline CDR1 and CDR2 sequences are SGDLS and YYNGEE. The CDR3 sequence is 16 residues long. The CDR3 protein is CASSAPTGLSWGEQYF. DNA of the CDR3: TGTGCCAGCAGCGCCCCGACAGGCCTCTCCTGGGGCGAGCAGTACTTC.

The chain is built from TRBV6-5 and TRBJ1-1, with D perhaps TRBD1 (5 bases). V gave up 5 bases and J gave up 7 bases, with 14 bases separating them. From germline, CDR1 is MNHEY and CDR2 SVGAGI. This CDR3 is 13 amino acids long. CDR3 in amino acids: CASSRGMTVEAFF. For the CDR3, the DNA is TGTGCCAGCAGTCGCGGGATGACAGTTGAAGCTTTCTTT.